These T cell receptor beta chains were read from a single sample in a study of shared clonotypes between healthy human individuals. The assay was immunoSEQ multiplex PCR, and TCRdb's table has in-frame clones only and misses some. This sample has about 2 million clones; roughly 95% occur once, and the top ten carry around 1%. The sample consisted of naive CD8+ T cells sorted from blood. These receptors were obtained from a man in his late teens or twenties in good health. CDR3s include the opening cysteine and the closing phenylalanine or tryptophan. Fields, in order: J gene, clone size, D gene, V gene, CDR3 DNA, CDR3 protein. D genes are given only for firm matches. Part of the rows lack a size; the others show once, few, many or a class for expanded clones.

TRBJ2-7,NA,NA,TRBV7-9,TGTGCCAGCAGCTCTTATGGGTACGAGCAGTACTTC,CASSSYGYEQYF
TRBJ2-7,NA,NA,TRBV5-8,TGTGCCAGCAACCTAATTAGGTCCTACGAGCAGTACTTC,CASNLIRSYEQYF
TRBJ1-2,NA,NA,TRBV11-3,TGTGCCAGCAGCTTAGACGGGACCTTCGACTACACCTTC,CASSLDGTFDYTF
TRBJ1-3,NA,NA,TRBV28,TGTGCCAGCAGTCCGACCCAGTTATTAAACACCATATATTTT,CASSPTQLLNTIYF
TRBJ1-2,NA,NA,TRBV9,TGTGCCAGCAGCGTAGGGGGTGACTATGGCTACACCTTC,CASSVGGDYGYTF
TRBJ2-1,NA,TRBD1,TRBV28,TGTGCCAGCAGTTCTCAGGGGGCCCCCTACAATGAGCAGTTCTTC,CASSSQGAPYNEQFF
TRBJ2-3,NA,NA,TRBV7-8,TGTGCCAGCAGCCCGAGGGGGTGGGATACGCAGTATTTT,CASSPRGWDTQYF
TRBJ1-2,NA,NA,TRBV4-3,TGCGCCAGCAGCCAAGAAAGGGAATCGGGCTATGGCTACACCTTC,CASSQERESGYGYTF
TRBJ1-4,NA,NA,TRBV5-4,TGTGCCAGCAGCTTTGGGGAAAAGGACGAAAAACTGTTTTTT,CASSFGEKDEKLFF
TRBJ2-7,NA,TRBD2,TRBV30,TGTGCCTGGAGTGTACGGGACTACCCCTATAGAAACGAGCAGTACTTC,CAWSVRDYPYRNEQYF
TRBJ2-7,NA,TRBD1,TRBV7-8,TGTGCCAGCAGCCCGCCGGACAGGGGTTACGAGCAGTACTTC,CASSPPDRGYEQYF
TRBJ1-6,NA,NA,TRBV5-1,TGCGCCAGCAGCTTAGGTCAGGGTGGTTACTCACCCCTCCACTTT,CASSLGQGGYSPLHF
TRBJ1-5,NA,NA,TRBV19,TGTGCCAGTAGTATAGGGGGGTACGGTCAGCCCCAGCATTTT,CASSIGGYGQPQHF
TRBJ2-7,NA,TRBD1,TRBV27,TGTGCCAGCAGTGTGACAGGGTACGAGCAGTACTTC,CASSVTGYEQYF
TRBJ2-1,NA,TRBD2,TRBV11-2,TGTGCCAGCAGCGCCCGACTAGCGGGAGGTCATGAGCAGTTCTTC,CASSARLAGGHEQFF
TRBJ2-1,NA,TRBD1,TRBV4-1,TGCGCCAGCAGCCAGGTAGCCGGGACAGGGGTCTACAATGAGCAGTTCTTC,CASSQVAGTGVYNEQFF
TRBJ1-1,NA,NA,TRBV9,TGTGCCAGCAGCGTAGGGGACGACACTGAAGCTTTCTTT,CASSVGDDTEAFF
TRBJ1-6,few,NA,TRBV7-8,TGTGCCAGCAGCACACAGGGTTCACCCCTCCACTTT,CASSTQGSPLHF
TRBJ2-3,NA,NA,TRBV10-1,TGCGCCAGCAGTGAGCGACCAGGGTTTTTGACAGATACGCAGTATTTT,CASSERPGFLTDTQYF
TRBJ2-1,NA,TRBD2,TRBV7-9,TGTGCCAGCAGCTTACGGGCGGGAGCTGTCTACAATGAGCAGTTCTTC,CASSLRAGAVYNEQFF
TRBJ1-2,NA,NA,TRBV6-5,TGTGCCAGCAGTTACTCGAGCGGACAGTTTTATGGCTACACCTTC,CASSYSSGQFYGYTF
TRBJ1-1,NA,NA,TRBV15,TGTGCCACCAGCAGAGAGGAGGGGGGAGGGAACACTGAAGCTTTCTTT,CATSREEGGGNTEAFF
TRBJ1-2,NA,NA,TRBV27,TGTGCCAGCAGTTTATTGGGAGGGGACTATGGCTACACCTTC,CASSLLGGDYGYTF
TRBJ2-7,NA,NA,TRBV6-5,TGTGCCAGCAGTTCATCCGGGAGCTCCTACGAGCAGTACTTC,CASSSSGSSYEQYF
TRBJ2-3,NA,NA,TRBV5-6,TGTGCCAGCAGCTTGGAGGGGATAGGAATCACAGATACGCAGTATTTT,CASSLEGIGITDTQYF
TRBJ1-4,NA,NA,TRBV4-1,TGCGCCAGCAGCCAAAGGTCCACTCATCTGGGGGAAAAACTGTTTTTT,CASSQRSTHLGEKLFF
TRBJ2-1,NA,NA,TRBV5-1,TGCGCCAGCAGCTTGTCGTATAATGAGCAGTTCTTC,CASSLSYNEQFF
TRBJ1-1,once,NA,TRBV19,TGTGCCAGTAGTATCGGGACCCCGGGCACTGAAGCTTTCTTT,CASSIGTPGTEAFF
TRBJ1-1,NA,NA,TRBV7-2,TGTGCCAGCGCATTTCGATCGGGGAACACTGAAGCTTTCTTT,CASAFRSGNTEAFF
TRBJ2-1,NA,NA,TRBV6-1,TGTGCCAGCAGCGCTCCTAGCGAGTCCTACAATGAGCAGTTCTTC,CASSAPSESYNEQFF
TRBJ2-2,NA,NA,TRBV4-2,TGTGCCAGCAGCCAAGATCTAGCTGCGAACACCGGGGAGCTGTTTTTT,CASSQDLAANTGELFF
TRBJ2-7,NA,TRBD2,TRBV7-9,TGTGCCAGCAGCTCCACTAGCGACAACTACGAGCAGTACTTC,CASSSTSDNYEQYF
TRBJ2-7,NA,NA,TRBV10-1,TGCGCCAGCAGTGACTACGGAGAGATGGGGGAGCAGTACTTC,CASSDYGEMGEQYF
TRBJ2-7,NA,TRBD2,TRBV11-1,TGTGCCAGCAGCTTAAGCGGGGGCCAGCTCCACGAGCAGTACTTC,CASSLSGGQLHEQYF
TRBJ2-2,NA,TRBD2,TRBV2,TGTGCCAGCAGTAGCCCTAGCGGGGGGTCCACCGGGGAGCTGTTTTTT,CASSSPSGGSTGELFF
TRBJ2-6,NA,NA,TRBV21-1,TGTCCCCTCCCCTTTGGGACTAAATTATCAATGGACTCTGGGGCCAACGTCCTGACTTTC,CPLPFGTKLSMDSGANVLTF
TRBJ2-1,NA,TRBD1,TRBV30,TGTGCCTGGACCCGCCCCGGACAGGTTTACAATGAGCAGTTCTTC,CAWTRPGQVYNEQFF
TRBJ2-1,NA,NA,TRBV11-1,TGTGCCAGCAGCCTCGCCCCGGAGGTAAATGAGCAGTTCTTC,CASSLAPEVNEQFF
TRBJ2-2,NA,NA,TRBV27,TGTGCCAGCACCTCCTCTGTTAGCGTTACCGGGGAGCTGTTTTTT,CASTSSVSVTGELFF
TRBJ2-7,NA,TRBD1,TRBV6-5,TGTGCCAGCAAAACGACAGGGGGTGGAGAGCAGTACTTC,CASKTTGGGEQYF
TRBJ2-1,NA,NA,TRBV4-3,TGCGCCAGCAGCCACTTGAGGGAGGACAATGAGCAGTTCTTC,CASSHLREDNEQFF
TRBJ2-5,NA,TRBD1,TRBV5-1,TGCGCCAGCAGCCCCCAGACAGGGTTAGAAGAGACCCAGTACTTC,CASSPQTGLEETQYF
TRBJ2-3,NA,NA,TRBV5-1,TGCGCCAGCAGCTTCTTTGACTCCACAGATACGCAGTATTTT,CASSFFDSTDTQYF
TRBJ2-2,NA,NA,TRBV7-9,TGTGCCAGCAGCTTAAGTTTCGGGGGGAACACCGGGGAGCTGTTTTTT,CASSLSFGGNTGELFF
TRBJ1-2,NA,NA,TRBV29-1,TGCAGCGTTGAGGCAGGGGATGGCTACACCTTC,CSVEAGDGYTF
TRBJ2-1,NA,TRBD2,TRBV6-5,TGTGCCAGCAGCCTACTAGCGGGGGGGTACAATGAGCAGTTCTTC,CASSLLAGGYNEQFF
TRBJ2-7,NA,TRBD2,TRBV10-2,TGCGCCAGCAGCGCCCACACTAGCGGGGGCTACGAGCAGTACTTC,CASSAHTSGGYEQYF
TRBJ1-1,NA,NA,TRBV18,TGTGCCAGCTCACCTGTGGGTGGGGACACTGAAGCTTTCTTT,CASSPVGGDTEAFF
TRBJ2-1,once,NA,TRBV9,TGTGCCAGCAGCGGCGGGGCGTACAATGAGCAGTTCTTC,CASSGGAYNEQFF
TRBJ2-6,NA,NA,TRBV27,TGTGCCAGCAGGCAGGGGATCAGCTCTGGGGCCAACGTCCTGACTTTC,CASRQGISSGANVLTF
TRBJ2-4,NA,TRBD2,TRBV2,TGTGCCAGCAATTCGTTTGGGACTAGCGGGAGGGACATTCAGTACTTC,CASNSFGTSGRDIQYF
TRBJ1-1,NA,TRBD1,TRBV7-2,TGTGCCAGCAGCCCGGGACAGGGGAACACTGAAGCTTTCTTT,CASSPGQGNTEAFF
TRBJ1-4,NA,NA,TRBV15,TGTGCCACCAGCACCTGGGGGGGTGAAAAACTGTTTTTT,CATSTWGGEKLFF
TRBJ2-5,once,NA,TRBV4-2,TGTGCCAGCAGCCAAGATCAGGGTAGCAGGGAGACCCAGTACTTC,CASSQDQGSRETQYF
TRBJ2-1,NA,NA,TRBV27,TGTGCCAGCAAACACAACCTCGGGGTCGGGAATGAGCAGTTCTTC,CASKHNLGVGNEQFF